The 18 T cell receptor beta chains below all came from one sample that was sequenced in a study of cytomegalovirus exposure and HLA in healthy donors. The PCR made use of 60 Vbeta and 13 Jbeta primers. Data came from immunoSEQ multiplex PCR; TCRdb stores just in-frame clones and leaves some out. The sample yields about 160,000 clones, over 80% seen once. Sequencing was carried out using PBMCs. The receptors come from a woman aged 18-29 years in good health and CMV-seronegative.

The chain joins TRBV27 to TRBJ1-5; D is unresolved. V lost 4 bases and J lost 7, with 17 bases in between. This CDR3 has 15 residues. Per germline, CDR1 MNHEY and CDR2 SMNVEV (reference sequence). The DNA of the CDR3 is TGTGCCAGCAGTTCGGGCCGCCCGAGAGGGCAGCCCCAGCATTTT. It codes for CASSSGRPRGQPQHF.

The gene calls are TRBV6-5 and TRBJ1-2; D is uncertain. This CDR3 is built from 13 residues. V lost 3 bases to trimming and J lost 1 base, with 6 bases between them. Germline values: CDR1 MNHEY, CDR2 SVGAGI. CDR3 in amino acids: CASSYGRNYGYTF. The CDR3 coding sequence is TGTGCCAGCAGTTATGGCCGTAACTATGGCTACACCTTC.

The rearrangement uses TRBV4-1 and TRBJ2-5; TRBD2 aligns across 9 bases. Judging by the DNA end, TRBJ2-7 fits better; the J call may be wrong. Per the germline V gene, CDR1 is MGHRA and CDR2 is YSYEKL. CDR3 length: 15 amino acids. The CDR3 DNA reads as TGCGCCAGCAGCCATCCAAGCGGGGGGTCGATCGAGCAGTACTTC. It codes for CASSHPSGGSIEQYF.

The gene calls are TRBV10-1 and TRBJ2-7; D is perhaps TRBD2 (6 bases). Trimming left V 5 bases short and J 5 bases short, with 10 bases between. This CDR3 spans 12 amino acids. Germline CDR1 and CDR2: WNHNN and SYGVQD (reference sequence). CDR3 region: CASSRGGNEQYF. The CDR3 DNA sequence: TGCGCCAGCAGTCGAGGCGGGAACGAGCAGTACTTC.

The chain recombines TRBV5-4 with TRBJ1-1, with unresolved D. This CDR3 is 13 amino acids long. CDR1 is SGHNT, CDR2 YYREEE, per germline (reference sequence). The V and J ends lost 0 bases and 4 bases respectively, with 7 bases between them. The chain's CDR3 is CASSLVLSTEAFF. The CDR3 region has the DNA TGTGCCAGCAGCTTGGTCCTTAGCACTGAAGCTTTCTTT.

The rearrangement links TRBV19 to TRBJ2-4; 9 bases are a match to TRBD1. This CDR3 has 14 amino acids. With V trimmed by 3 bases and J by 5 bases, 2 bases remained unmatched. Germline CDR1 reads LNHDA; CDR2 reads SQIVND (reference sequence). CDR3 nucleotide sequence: TGTGCCAGTAGTATGGGGACAGGGCAAAACATTCAGTACTTC. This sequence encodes CASSMGTGQNIQYF. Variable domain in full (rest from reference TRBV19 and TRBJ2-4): DGGITQSPKYLFRKEGQNVTLSCEQNLNHDAMYWYRQDPGQGLRLIYYSQIVNDFQKGDIAEGYSVSREKKESFPLTVTSAQKNPTAFYLCASSMGTGQNIQYFGAGTRLSVL.

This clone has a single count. CDR3 nucleotides: TGCGCCAGCAGTGACGGCGGAGTACAAGAGACCCAGTACTTC. Its translation is CASSDGGVQETQYF. The chain combines TRBV10-2 with TRBJ2-5; D is unresolved. The V end was cut by 3 bases, the J end by 2 bases, with 10 bases between. The CDR3 totals 14 residues. CDR1 and CDR2 from the germline V gene are WSHSY and SAAADI.

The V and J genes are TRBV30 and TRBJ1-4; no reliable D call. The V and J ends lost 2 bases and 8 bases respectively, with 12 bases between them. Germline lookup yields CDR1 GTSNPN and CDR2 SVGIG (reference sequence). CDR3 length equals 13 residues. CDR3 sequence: CAWSFEEREKLFF. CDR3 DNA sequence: TGTGCCTGGAGTTTCGAGGAAAGGGAAAAACTGTTTTTT.

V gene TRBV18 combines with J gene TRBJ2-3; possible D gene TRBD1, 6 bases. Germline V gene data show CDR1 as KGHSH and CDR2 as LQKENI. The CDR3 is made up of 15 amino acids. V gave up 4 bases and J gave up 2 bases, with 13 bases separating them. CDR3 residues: CASSLGQTNTDTQYF. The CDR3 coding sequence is TGTGCCAGCTCACTAGGACAGACAAACACAGATACGCAGTATTTT.

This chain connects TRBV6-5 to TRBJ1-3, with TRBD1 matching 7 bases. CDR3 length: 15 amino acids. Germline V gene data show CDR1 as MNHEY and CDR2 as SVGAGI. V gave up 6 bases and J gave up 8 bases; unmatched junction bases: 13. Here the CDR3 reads CASSSGRGGGDTIYF. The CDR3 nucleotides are TGTGCCAGCAGCTCCGGCCGAGGGGGCGGGGACACCATATATTTT.

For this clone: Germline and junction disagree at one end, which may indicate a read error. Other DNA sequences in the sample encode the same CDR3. The CDR3 nucleotides read TGCGCCAGCATTTCAATTTTCGGTCAGGGGGGCTACGAGCAGTACTTC. Translation: CASISIFGQGGYEQYF. The V gene is TRBV2, the J gene TRBJ2-7, with D maybe TRBD1 (7 bases). This CDR3 spans 16 amino acids. The germline V gene has CDR1 SNHLY and CDR2 FYNNEI.

The CDR3 loop is CASSPGPAGGGYTF. The CDR3 DNA reads as TGCGCCAGCAGCCCGGGACCGGCCGGGGGTGGCTACACCTTC. The chain uses TRBV5-1 and TRBJ1-2, with TRBD1 as a possible D gene (5 bases). The CDR3 runs to 14 residues. Germline CDR1 and CDR2: SGHRS and YFSETQ. Trimming cost V 4 bases and J 7 bases, with 17 bases left between them.

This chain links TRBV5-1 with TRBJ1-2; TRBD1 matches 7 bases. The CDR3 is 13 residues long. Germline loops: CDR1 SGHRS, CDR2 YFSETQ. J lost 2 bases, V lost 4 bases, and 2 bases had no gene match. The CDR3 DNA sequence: TGCGCCAGCAGCCAACAGGGGAACTATGGCTACACCTTC. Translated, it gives CASSQQGNYGYTF. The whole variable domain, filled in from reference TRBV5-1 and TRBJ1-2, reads KAGVTQTPRYLIKTRGQQVTLSCSPISGHRSVSWYQQTPGQGLQFLFEYFSETQRNKGNFPGRFSGRQFSNSRSEMNVSTLELGDSALYLCASSQQGNYGYTFGSGTRLTVV.

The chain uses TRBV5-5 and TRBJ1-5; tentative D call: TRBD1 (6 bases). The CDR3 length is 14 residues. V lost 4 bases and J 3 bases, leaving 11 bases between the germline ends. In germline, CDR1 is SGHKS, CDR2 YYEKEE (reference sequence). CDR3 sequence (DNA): TGTGCCAGCAGCCCGGGACACGACAATCAGCCCCAGCATTTT. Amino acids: CASSPGHDNQPQHF.

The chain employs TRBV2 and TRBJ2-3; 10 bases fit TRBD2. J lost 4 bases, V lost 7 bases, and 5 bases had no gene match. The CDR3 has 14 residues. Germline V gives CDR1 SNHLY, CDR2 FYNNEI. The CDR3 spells CASNLAGASDTQYF. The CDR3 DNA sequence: TGTGCCAGCAACCTAGCGGGGGCATCAGATACGCAGTATTTT.

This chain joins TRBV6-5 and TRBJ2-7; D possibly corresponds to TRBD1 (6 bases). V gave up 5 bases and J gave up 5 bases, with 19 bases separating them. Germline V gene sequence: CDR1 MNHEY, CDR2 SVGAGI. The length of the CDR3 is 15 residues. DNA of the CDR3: TGTGCCAGCAGTGCTCCCGGGACAAGGGTCCACGAGCAGTACTTC. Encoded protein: CASSAPGTRVHEQYF.

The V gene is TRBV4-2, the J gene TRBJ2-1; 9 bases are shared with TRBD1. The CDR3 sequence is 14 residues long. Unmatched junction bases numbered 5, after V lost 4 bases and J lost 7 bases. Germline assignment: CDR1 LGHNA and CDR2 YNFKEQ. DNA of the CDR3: TGTGCCAGCAGCCCGGGGGACAGGGAAAATGAGCAGTTCTTC. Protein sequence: CASSPGDRENEQFF.

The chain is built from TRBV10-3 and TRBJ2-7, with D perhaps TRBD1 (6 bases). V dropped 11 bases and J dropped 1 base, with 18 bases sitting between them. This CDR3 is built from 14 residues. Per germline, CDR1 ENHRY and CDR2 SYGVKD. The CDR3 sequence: CAALQRQGSYEQYF. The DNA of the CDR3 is TGTGCCGCCCTCCAACGGCAGGGGTCCTACGAGCAGTACTTC.